This T cell receptor (beta chain) was retrieved from a study of blood T cell repertoires in COVID-19 (TCRdb year 2020). Some background on the complete study: Collaborator samples came from the United States, Italy and Spain and covered acute and convalescent phases of COVID-19. The material from the prospective study consisted of cDNA or gDNA derived from T cells, B-cell-depleted T cells, or PBMCs. Deeply sampled blood TCRbeta repertoires from subjects exposed to, actively infected with, or recovered from COVID-19 were included in the dataset. The repertoires were released in a freely available public database intended as a resource for research on the immune response to SARS-CoV-2. Samples came from the ongoing ImmuneRACE study (first 160 participants) plus 1,254 subjects from 6 global collaborators. The sample metadata nearly always contained a de-identified subject ID, COVID-19 status, age in years and sex. HLA class I and class II types, where available, came from metadata supplied by the sample provider rather than from assay-based typing. Overall study outcomes, separate from this receptor: The amount of clinical and demographic metadata varied by source and participant and was provided uncurated.

The count of this clone is one. Its antigen remains undetermined. It has no much larger one-base neighbor in the sample; base qualities were not kept. Each collaborating institution followed its own protocols to collect whole blood in K2EDTA tubes. For TCRbeta analysis, collaborators shipped samples in one of three forms: frozen whole blood, isolated PBMCs, or DNA extracted from either of those sample types. Sequences MNHEY (CDR1) and SMNVEV (CDR2) are obtained from the germline V gene (reference sequence). Taken from cysteine to phenylalanine, the CDR3 has 13 residues. CDR3 DNA only is kept here, 39 bases in frame from base 1. The V end loses 4 bases and the J end loses 5 bases, and a stretch of 11 bases separates them. The immunoSEQ Assay, a bias-controlled multiplex PCR, was used to amplify TCRbeta CDR3 regions from genomic DNA. On the study's bioinformatics: Nucleated cell counts per sample were estimated from amplification of reference gene primers within the assay. Sequence reads were collapsed and filtered to measure the absolute abundance of every unique TCRbeta CDR3 rearrangement. Productive Simpson clonality was computed per sample as the square root of Simpson's diversity index over productive rearrangements. In its TCRdb copy, this immuneACCESS table keeps in-frame sequences only and misses some clones. Where compared with another copy, unresolved V genes explain less than half of these, and the others have no known cause. From that table come the V and J calls and clone size; the DNA was used to work out D and trimming. This sample has about 120,000 clones in its table, and around 87% of those were observed once. 2% to 2.5% of the sample is held by the ten biggest clonotypes.

Recombination joined TRBV27 with TRBJ2-5; there is no confident call for the D gene. Sequencing was performed on peripheral blood. The clonotype comes from a woman in her forties or fifties with acute or convalescent COVID-19. The CDR3 reads as follows: CASSYSPGETQYF. The sequenced DNA: TGTGCCAGCAGTTATTCGCCAGGCGAGACCCAGTACTTC.